This T cell receptor beta chain was found in a study of shared clonotypes between healthy human individuals (dated by TCRdb to 2019 to 2021). Regarding the research as a whole: Two women and a few men aged 18 to 49 years were included in the cohort. To estimate repertoire size and how much clonotype sharing occurs between individuals, the study deeply sequenced the blood TCR repertoires of 5 or 6 healthy adults. Each donor's leukapheresis produced roughly between roughly 0.85 and 9 billion PBMCs. Different laboratories and diverse techniques were used to prepare libraries and sequence TCR repertoires, to increase sequencing depth and limit assay-specific biases. For each donor, CD4 naive and CD4 memory were each given three plates, CD8 naive was given two plates, and CD8 memory was given one plate. Broad study findings and their caveats: Sampling was restricted to blood, and TCR repertoires in tissues likely differ from the TCR repertoires found in blood. The small number of donors limited the genetic and exposure-history diversity represented. Naive subsets generally had larger estimated clonotype richness than memory subsets did. Rarefaction of sorted-subset datasets indicated incomplete sequencing despite the large sequencing depth. Across a few donors, around 5.4% of naive CD4, approximately 3.6% of naive CD8, about 2.3% of memory CD4, and approximately 0.42% of memory CD8 clonotypes were shared. Based on pairwise subsampling, the degree of clonotype sharing among donors was expected to be affected by sequencing depth. Higher generation probabilities were observed for clonotypes shared by all four sorted-subset donors than for non-shared clonotypes.

V gives up 4 bases and J gives up 4 bases, and the segment between their germline ends measures 15 bases. The CDR3 contains 14 residues, cysteine and phenylalanine counted. Just the 42-base CDR3 DNA is kept, in frame starting at base 1. CDR1 SGHRS and CDR2 YFSETQ were looked up in the germline V gene. Concerning this clone itself: The specificity of this receptor is unknown. Nothing much larger sits one base from this clone, and base qualities are not available.

Donors were healthy HIV-negative adults with no recently reported acute infections or vaccinations. Every donor was a Caucasian adult living in Nashville, Tennessee, USA. CD4+ T cells were enriched by magnetic negative selection; naive cells were then positively selected on CD45RA, and the negative fraction formed the memory subset. Blood was obtained by leukapheresis, after which PBMCs were separated by Ficoll-Histopaque density gradient centrifugation and cryopreserved in liquid nitrogen vapor phase. Purity and quantity of every magnetically sorted T cell population were checked by analytical flow cytometry. From each sorted fraction, genomic DNA was isolated and quantified by UV absorbance on a Nanodrop 2000c. TCR CDR3 regions were amplified from genomic DNA by multiplex PCR using the deep immunoSEQ assay. Extracted genomic DNA from each cell subset was spread evenly across all wells of several immunoSEQ 96-well plates, with each plate serving as a replicate. For sorted subsets, each replicate PCR was loaded with approximately 0.2 ug genomic DNA, equivalent to 30,000 or so T cell genomes. The purified libraries were quantified using a Qubit 3.0 fluorometer, sized with a Bioanalyzer 2100, and then quantified again using the KAPA Library Quantification kit. A separate single-read 150-cycle Illumina NextSeq 550 flow cell was used to sequence each immunoSEQ 96-well plate. From the authors' description of their analysis: The immunoSEQ output contained only junctional sequences without quality scores, so filtering could not match that applied to full-length reads. Sequences were annotated with PyIR, a Python wrapper for IgBLAST v1.9, and V/J genes and CDR3 were assigned using IMGT germline references. Reads with weak V/J assignments (E-value above 1e-6), missing CDR3, stop codons, out-of-frame junctions, or ambiguous translated residues were removed. V3J clonotypes were defined by identical inferred V gene, J gene, and CDR3 amino acid sequence. To compute the percentage overlap between repertoires, the number of shared unique clonotypes was divided by the size of the smaller repertoire. Three approaches were used to assess repertoire richness: RTK rarefaction, the Chao1 estimator, and Recon v2.1 estimates of unobserved clonotypes. Generation probabilities for all TCRbeta clonotypes obtained by the gDNA method from a handful of donors were computed using OLGA. TCRdb took over this immuneACCESS table, retaining in-frame rearrangements with V and J assigned. Such tables are incomplete; in checked studies, under half of the missing clones stem from an unresolved V gene, and the remainder is unexplained. For V, J and clone size, that table is used; D and trimming come from the DNA. Within this sample are hundreds of thousands of clones, with more than 70% of them counted one time only. The ten largest clones represent under 2% of the sample.

The TCR comes from a young woman in good health. The rearranged chain carries TRBV5-1 and TRBJ2-7; TRBD1 might be the D gene, on 5 matching bases. Source material: memory CD4+ T cells sorted from blood. Per the publication, the cell subset or site label means: CD45RA-negative fraction. Read as DNA, the sequence is TGCGCCAGCAGCCCGTCGAACAGGCTTTACGAGCAGTACTTC. It encodes CASSPSNRLYEQYF.